The clone carrying this T cell receptor (beta chain) was observed a few times. This sample is drawn from a study of OX40 agonist ivuxolimab in advanced cancers. Study summary: Mean age approximately 59 years, range about 23 to 79; approximately 83% male. One hepatocellular carcinoma and two cutaneous melanoma patients partially responded.

CDR3 size: 15 residues. V was shortened by 2 bases and J by 4 bases, with 12 bases between the two germline ends. Germline V lookup: CDR1 SGDLS, CDR2 YYNGEE. Measured with immunoSEQ multiplex PCR; TCRdb has only the in-frame clones, and not every one. This sample has tens of thousands of clones, with about 88% found just once. V usage is TRBV9 and J usage is TRBJ1-4; D is possibly TRBD1 (5 bases). This TCR was recovered from an adult with an advanced solid tumor such as melanoma, head and neck, liver or kidney cancer. The sequencing used CD4+ or CD8+ T cells sorted from blood, collected in a trial of the OX40 agonist ivuxolimab. In DNA, the CDR3 is TGTGCCAGCAGCGTGCAGGGCCTTGGTAATGAAAAACTGTTTTTT. It codes for CASSVQGLGNEKLFF. Using reference TRBV9 and TRBJ1-4 for the parts outside the CDR3, the full variable domain is DSGVTQTPKHLITATGQRVTLRCSPRSGDLSVYWYQQSLDQGLQFLIQYYNGEERAKGNILERFSAQQFPDLHSELNLSSLELGDSALYFCASSVQGLGNEKLFFGSGTQLSVL.